This T cell receptor (beta chain) was recovered during a study of shared clonotypes between healthy human individuals. Study outcomes and limitations: Naive subsets generally had larger estimated richness than memory subsets.

Assay used: immunoSEQ multiplex PCR; TCRdb lists only in-frame clones, some missing. This sample has over 2 million clones, with less than 95% found just once. The V gene's germline CDR1 is KGHSH and CDR2 LQKENI. This CDR3 spans 17 amino acids. V lost 4 bases and J lost 0; bases outside the gene matches: 3. A remark on this clone: Its antigen is unknown.

This sequence joins TRBV18 and TRBJ2-6, with TRBD1 matching 10 bases. The clonotype was recovered from a man between 18 and 35 years old in good health. Some clones in this sample may be carry-over from other donors' samples. Sample: naive CD4+ T cells from PBMCs. Subset specified: CD45RA+ positively selected. Here the CDR3 reads CASSQGQGNSGANVLTF. The CDR3 region has the DNA TGTGCCAGCTCACAGGGACAGGGGAACTCTGGGGCCAACGTCCTGACTTTC.